Presented here are 5 T cell receptor beta chains from one specimen sequenced in a study of chemoradiotherapy in HPV16-positive cancers. Libraries were prepared by immunoSEQ multiplex PCR; TCRdb keeps only in-frame clonotypes and omits some of them. The sample has roughly 5,200 clones; around three quarters are singletons. Sample collection occurred from a patient who underwent chemoradiotherapy. The receptors stem from a human donor with HPV-associated anogenital cancer.

V gene TRBV19 combines with J gene TRBJ1-1; D gene uncertain. There are 14 residues in the CDR3. Germline CDR1 reads LNHDA; CDR2 reads SQIVND (reference sequence). Trimming took off 6 bases at V and 5 bases at J, with 16 bases between the two ends. This CDR3 is CASRLRDLGTEAFF. In DNA, the CDR3 is TGTGCCAGTAGATTACGGGATTTGGGGACTGAAGCTTTCTTT.

This chain links TRBV6-4 with TRBJ2-6; D gene ambiguous. Looked up from germline, CDR1 is MRHNA and CDR2 is SNTAGT. The CDR3 has 15 amino acids. Deletions cut 3 bases from V and 0 bases from J, with 6 bases between. The CDR3 sequence is CASSEDNSGANVLTF. The CDR3 DNA sequence: TGTGCCAGCAGTGAAGACAACTCTGGGGCCAACGTCCTGACTTTC.

This clone showed up just a few times. The chain joins TRBV27 to TRBJ2-7; D is unclear. Germline values: CDR1 MNHEY, CDR2 SMNVEV (reference sequence). The V gene lost 4 bases and the J gene lost 2 bases, with 0 bases spanning the gap. The CDR3 consists of 10 residues. The CDR3 DNA is TGTGCCAGCAGTTCCTACGAGCAGTACTTC. Protein: CASSSYEQYF.

The J gene is TRBJ1-1, the V gene TRBV6-1, with no clear D. Trimming left V 2 bases short and J 5 bases short, with 9 bases between. The CDR3 spans 13 residues. Germline CDR1 and CDR2: MNHNS and SASEGT. CDR3 amino acids: CASSELGMTEAFF. CDR3 DNA: TGTGCCAGCAGTGAATTGGGGATGACTGAAGCTTTCTTT.

This clone was seen a handful of times. The CDR3 coding sequence is TGTGCCAGCAGCCCCCGCAGCGGGAGTCTTGATACGCAGTATTTT. The encoded protein is CASSPRSGSLDTQYF. The chain couples TRBV9 to TRBJ2-3; 8 nucleotides match TRBD2. Losses at the gene ends were 4 bases for V and 6 bases for J; bases not matched to a gene: 10. This CDR3 contains 15 residues. The germline V gene has CDR1 SGDLS and CDR2 YYNGEE.